Following are 6 T cell receptor beta chains from one sample sequenced in a study of vaccination and CD4 T cells after COVID-19. With the Oncomine TCR Beta short-read assay, DNA from cultured CD4+ T cells was sequenced. A single record per CDR3 protein comes from TCRdb applying MiXCR to the PCR reads. Among several thousand distinct CDR3 sequences, roughly 22% were seen once, and the ten largest hold 20% to 30%. These receptors' antigens are unknown. Treatment given: approximately 9-day PBMC culture with coronavirus spike peptide pools or control peptides (ViraFEST assay). Sequenced here: CD4+ T cells from blood, cultured in vitro, sampled after SARS-CoV-2 vaccination. Every receptor here comes from a human donor who had recovered from COVID-19.

This clonotype was seen only a few times. This sequence joins TRBV5-4 and TRBJ2-7; D gene ambiguous. Germline CDR1 SGHNT, CDR2 YYREEE (reference sequence). The CDR3 length is 14 residues. V was shortened by 1 base and J by 1 base, with 9 bases between the two germline ends. Here the CDR3 DNA reads TGTGCCAGCAGCTTGCAGATGGGTTCCTACGAGCAGTACTTC. This encodes CASSLQMGSYEQYF.

This clonotype is judged medium-sized. CDR3 sequence: CASMGGSYEQYF. For the CDR3, the DNA is TGTGCCAGCATGGGCGGCTCCTACGAGCAGTACTTC. The chain combines TRBV28 with TRBJ2-7, with unresolved D. Trimming stripped 7 bases from V and 0 bases from J, with 7 bases between. This CDR3 region has 12 residues. CDR1 is MDHEN, CDR2 SYDVKM, per germline.

As for this clonotype: A much larger clone differs from this one at a single base, so this may be a read error. The rearrangement joins TRBV20-1 to TRBJ2-7, with 11 bases matching TRBD1. CDR3 length: 14 residues. Germline V gives CDR1 DFQATT, CDR2 SNEGSKA (reference sequence). The CDR3 is CSARAGQGDYEQCF. The CDR3 DNA reads as TGCAGTGCTAGGGCGGGACAGGGGGACTACGAGCAGTGCTTC.

By share of the sample, this clonotype is medium-sized. The chain couples TRBV20-1 to TRBJ2-7; perhaps D is TRBD1 or TRBD2 (5 bases each). CDR1 and CDR2 from the germline V gene are DFQATT and SNEGSKA (reference sequence). Deletions cut 7 bases from V and 5 bases from J, with 18 bases between. CDR3 length equals 13 residues. For the CDR3, the DNA is TGCAGTGTCCATCCGGGACGGTTGGACGAGCAGTACTTC. This codes for CSVHPGRLDEQYF.

Of note for this clonotype: This may arise from a read error, as a much more abundant clone is one base away. The gene calls are TRBV7-8 and TRBJ2-7, with TRBD2 matching over 7 bases. This CDR3 comprises 15 residues. The germline CDR1 and CDR2 sequences are SGHVS and FQNEAQ. The chain's CDR3 is CASSLGQRGSYKQYF. The CDR3 DNA reads TGTGCCAGCAGCTTAGGCCAGCGGGGTTCCTACAAGCAGTACTTC.

This clonotype showed up just a few times. CDR3 sequence: CSARAPGIDEQFF. The CDR3 bases are TGCAGTGCTAGAGCCCCCGGAATCGATGAGCAGTTCTTC. The chain joins TRBV20-1 to TRBJ2-1; unclear D gene. Per the germline V gene, CDR1 is DFQATT and CDR2 is SNEGSKA (reference sequence). CDR3 length: 13 amino acids. The germline V and J ends were trimmed by 1 base and 8 bases, with 12 bases remaining between them.